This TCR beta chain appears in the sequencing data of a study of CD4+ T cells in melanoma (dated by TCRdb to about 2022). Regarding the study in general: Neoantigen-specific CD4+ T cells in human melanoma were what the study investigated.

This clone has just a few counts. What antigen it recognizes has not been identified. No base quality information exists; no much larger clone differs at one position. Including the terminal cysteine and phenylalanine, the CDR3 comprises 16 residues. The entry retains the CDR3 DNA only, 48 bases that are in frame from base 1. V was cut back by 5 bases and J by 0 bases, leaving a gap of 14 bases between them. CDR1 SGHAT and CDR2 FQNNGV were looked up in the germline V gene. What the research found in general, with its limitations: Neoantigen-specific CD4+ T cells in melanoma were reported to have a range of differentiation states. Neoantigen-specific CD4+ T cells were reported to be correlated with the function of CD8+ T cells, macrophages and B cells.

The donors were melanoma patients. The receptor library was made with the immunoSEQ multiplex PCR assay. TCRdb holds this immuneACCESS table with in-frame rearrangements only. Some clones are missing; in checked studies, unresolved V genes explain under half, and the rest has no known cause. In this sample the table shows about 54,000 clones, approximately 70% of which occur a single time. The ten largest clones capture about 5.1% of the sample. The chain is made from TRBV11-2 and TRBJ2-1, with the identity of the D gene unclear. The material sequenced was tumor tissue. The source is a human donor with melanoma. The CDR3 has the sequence CASSPDVRSSYNEQFF. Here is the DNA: TGTGCCAGCAGCCCCGACGTCAGAAGCTCCTACAATGAGCAGTTCTTC. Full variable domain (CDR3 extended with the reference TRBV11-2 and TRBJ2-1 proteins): EAGVAQSPRYKIIEKRQSVAFWCNPISGHATLYWYQQILGQGPKLLIQFQNNGVVDDSQLPKDRFSAERLKGVDSTLKIQPAKLEDSAVYLCASSPDVRSSYNEQFFGPGTRLTVL.